These T cell receptor beta chains were read from a single sample in a study of cytomegalovirus exposure and HLA in healthy donors. The data were produced by immunoSEQ multiplex PCR, yet TCRdb's version contains in-frame clones alone and is incomplete. The profile shows approximately 170,000 clones, about 80% of them singletons. The sequenced sample was PBMCs. Receptors were obtained from a man younger than 35 in good health and CMV-seropositive. Both conserved end residues are part of each CDR3. Fields, in order: CDR3 DNA, CDR3 protein, D gene, J gene, V gene, clone size. The D gene is left open where the match is weak. Clone size is not always given. Where it is, it says once, few, many or a class for expanded clones.

cdr3_nt: TGTGCCAGCAGCATAGAGGGGTGGGGCACTAACACTGAAGCTTTCTTT; cdr3_aa: CASSIEGWGTNTEAFF; d_call: .; j_call: TRBJ1-1; v_call: TRBV13; clone_size: .
cdr3_nt: TGTGCCAGCAGCTGGAGACAGGGCTTAATGAACACTGAAGCTTTCTTT; cdr3_aa: CASSWRQGLMNTEAFF; d_call: TRBD1; j_call: TRBJ1-1; v_call: TRBV5-5; clone_size: .
cdr3_nt: TGTGCCATCAGTGGAGGTTCCCGGAGCGTGGATGGCTACACCTTC; cdr3_aa: CAISGGSRSVDGYTF; d_call: .; j_call: TRBJ1-2; v_call: TRBV10-3; clone_size: .
cdr3_nt: TGTGCCAGCAGCTTGGTCTACAGCCGAGACGAAGCTTTCTTT; cdr3_aa: CASSLVYSRDEAFF; d_call: .; j_call: TRBJ1-1; v_call: TRBV5-8; clone_size: .
cdr3_nt: TGTGCCAGCAGCTGGGACAGCTTCTATGGCTACACCTTC; cdr3_aa: CASSWDSFYGYTF; d_call: TRBD1; j_call: TRBJ1-2; v_call: TRBV7-9; clone_size: .
cdr3_nt: TGTGCCAGTAGTACGCCCCCAGGGGACACTGAAGCTTTCTTT; cdr3_aa: CASSTPPGDTEAFF; d_call: .; j_call: TRBJ1-1; v_call: TRBV19; clone_size: .
cdr3_nt: TGTGCCACCAGCAGAGGCGGTCACAGGGAAGAGACCCAGTACTTC; cdr3_aa: CATSRGGHREETQYF; d_call: .; j_call: TRBJ2-5; v_call: TRBV15; clone_size: .
cdr3_nt: TGCGCCAGCAGCCCAGCAGGGCTAGCCAAAAACATTCAGTACTTC; cdr3_aa: CASSPAGLAKNIQYF; d_call: .; j_call: TRBJ2-4; v_call: TRBV4-1; clone_size: .
cdr3_nt: TGTGCCAGCAGTTACGGGGGGACAGTGTACGAGCAGTACTTC; cdr3_aa: CASSYGGTVYEQYF; d_call: .; j_call: TRBJ2-7; v_call: TRBV6-5; clone_size: .
cdr3_nt: TGTGCCAGCAGCTTATCCCCCTTCGGAGCCCTATCCTACAATGAGCAGTTCTTC; cdr3_aa: CASSLSPFGALSYNEQFF; d_call: .; j_call: TRBJ2-1; v_call: TRBV11-1; clone_size: .
cdr3_nt: TGTGCCACCCTGCCTAGGTTAAACACTGAAGCTTTCTTT; cdr3_aa: CATLPRLNTEAFF; d_call: .; j_call: TRBJ1-1; v_call: TRBV10-3; clone_size: .
cdr3_nt: TGCGCCAGCAGCTTGGCCCTGGGCGAAGGGGCTGGGGCCAACGTCCTGACTTTC; cdr3_aa: CASSLALGEGAGANVLTF; d_call: .; j_call: TRBJ2-6; v_call: TRBV5-1; clone_size: .
cdr3_nt: TGTGCTAGTGGTTTGGTACCTGCCGGGGGGAGGGGAAACACCATATATTTT; cdr3_aa: CASGLVPAGGRGNTIYF; d_call: .; j_call: TRBJ1-3; v_call: TRBV12-5; clone_size: .
cdr3_nt: TGTGCCAGCAGCTTAGGTTACTACGAGCAGTACTTC; cdr3_aa: CASSLGYYEQYF; d_call: .; j_call: TRBJ2-7; v_call: TRBV7-8; clone_size: .
cdr3_nt: TGCGCCAGCAGCCAAGTAGATTCAACTAATGAAAAACTGTTTTTT; cdr3_aa: CASSQVDSTNEKLFF; d_call: .; j_call: TRBJ1-4; v_call: TRBV4-1; clone_size: .
cdr3_nt: TGTGCCAGCAGCAGGGACAGCATTGAAGCTTTCTTT; cdr3_aa: CASSRDSIEAFF; d_call: TRBD1; j_call: TRBJ1-1; v_call: TRBV5-4; clone_size: .
cdr3_nt: TGCGCCAGCAGCCGGACTAGCGGGAGGGTAAGCGACGAGCAGTACTTC; cdr3_aa: CASSRTSGRVSDEQYF; d_call: TRBD2; j_call: TRBJ2-7; v_call: TRBV5-1; clone_size: .
cdr3_nt: TGTGCCAGCAGCTCAGACATATCCTACGAGCAGTACTTC; cdr3_aa: CASSSDISYEQYF; d_call: .; j_call: TRBJ2-7; v_call: TRBV5-8; clone_size: .
cdr3_nt: TGTGCAACCCTGGGGGCGGTGCCCGGGGAGCTGTTTTTT; cdr3_aa: CATLGAVPGELFF; d_call: .; j_call: TRBJ2-2; v_call: TRBV5-4; clone_size: .
cdr3_nt: TGTGCCAGCACCCCCACAGCGGGGCATAATGAGCAGTACTTC; cdr3_aa: CASTPTAGHNEQYF; d_call: TRBD2; j_call: TRBJ2-7; v_call: TRBV7-2; clone_size: few
cdr3_nt: TGTGCCACCAGCAGGGGAGGACAGGACTATGGCTACACCTTC; cdr3_aa: CATSRGGQDYGYTF; d_call: TRBD1; j_call: TRBJ1-2; v_call: TRBV15; clone_size: .
cdr3_nt: TGCGCCAGCAGCCAAGTCACAGGGACCCCCAACACTGAAGCTTTCTTT; cdr3_aa: CASSQVTGTPNTEAFF; d_call: .; j_call: TRBJ1-1; v_call: TRBV4-1; clone_size: .
cdr3_nt: TGTGCCAGCAGCTTACTCTCAGGTACCTACAATGAGCAGTTCTTC; cdr3_aa: CASSLLSGTYNEQFF; d_call: .; j_call: TRBJ2-1; v_call: TRBV7-9; clone_size: .
cdr3_nt: TGTGCCAGCTCACCACCGTCGGGGGAGCAGTACTTC; cdr3_aa: CASSPPSGEQYF; d_call: .; j_call: TRBJ2-7; v_call: TRBV18; clone_size: .
cdr3_nt: TGTGCCAGCAAGGACAACACCTACGAGCAGTACTTC; cdr3_aa: CASKDNTYEQYF; d_call: .; j_call: TRBJ2-7; v_call: TRBV28; clone_size: .
cdr3_nt: TGTGCCAGTCCCCTTACGGACAGGGCCTCCTATGGCTACACCTTC; cdr3_aa: CASPLTDRASYGYTF; d_call: TRBD1; j_call: TRBJ1-2; v_call: TRBV2; clone_size: once
cdr3_nt: TGTGCCAGCAGTATCACCTTTAGCGGGACCGGTGGTAATGAGCAGTTCTTC; cdr3_aa: CASSITFSGTGGNEQFF; d_call: TRBD2; j_call: TRBJ2-1; v_call: TRBV27; clone_size: .
cdr3_nt: TGTGCCAGCACCGAATGGGGGGACAGGGGCTACGAGCAGTACTTC; cdr3_aa: CASTEWGDRGYEQYF; d_call: TRBD1; j_call: TRBJ2-7; v_call: TRBV2; clone_size: once
cdr3_nt: TGTGCCAGCAGTTTAACCCCCAGGGTGGGTCAGCCCCAGCATTTT; cdr3_aa: CASSLTPRVGQPQHF; d_call: .; j_call: TRBJ1-5; v_call: TRBV27; clone_size: .
cdr3_nt: TGTGCCAGTAGCTCGTGGGGGGGGAGCACAGATACGCAGTATTTT; cdr3_aa: CASSSWGGSTDTQYF; d_call: TRBD2; j_call: TRBJ2-3; v_call: TRBV19; clone_size: few
cdr3_nt: TGTGCCAGCAGTCCCGGGACTAGTGGGGCTCTGCAGTTCTTC; cdr3_aa: CASSPGTSGALQFF; d_call: TRBD2; j_call: TRBJ2-1; v_call: TRBV2; clone_size: .
cdr3_nt: TGTGCCAGCAGCTCATACCAGGGCCAACTGGGCCAAAACATTCAGTACTTC; cdr3_aa: CASSSYQGQLGQNIQYF; d_call: .; j_call: TRBJ2-4; v_call: TRBV4-2; clone_size: .
cdr3_nt: TGTGCCAGCAGCGCGGGACAGATAAACACTGAAGCTTTCTTT; cdr3_aa: CASSAGQINTEAFF; d_call: TRBD1; j_call: TRBJ1-1; v_call: TRBV9; clone_size: .
cdr3_nt: TGTGCCAGCAGCTTGGGGACAACAGTAGAAGGCTACACCTTC; cdr3_aa: CASSLGTTVEGYTF; d_call: .; j_call: TRBJ1-2; v_call: TRBV5-1; clone_size: .
cdr3_nt: TGTGCCAGCAGCAAAGTAATGGGGCCCCGAGAAGTTTTT; cdr3_aa: CASSKVMGPREVF; d_call: .; j_call: TRBJ1-4; v_call: TRBV21-1; clone_size: .
cdr3_nt: TGTGCCAGCAGCCCCCCGACAGGGAAGAGGAGGGCATATGGCTACACCTTC; cdr3_aa: CASSPPTGKRRAYGYTF; d_call: TRBD1; j_call: TRBJ1-2; v_call: TRBV7-9; clone_size: few
cdr3_nt: TGCGCCAGCAGCCGGGGGAGGTGGGAGCATTCAGATACGCAGTATTTT; cdr3_aa: CASSRGRWEHSDTQYF; d_call: .; j_call: TRBJ2-3; v_call: TRBV4-3; clone_size: once
cdr3_nt: TGTGCCAGCAGCTGGGGACAGAGCAATCAGCCCCAGCATTTT; cdr3_aa: CASSWGQSNQPQHF; d_call: TRBD1; j_call: TRBJ1-5; v_call: TRBV5-6; clone_size: .
cdr3_nt: TGTGCCAGCAGCATCGGGACAGTCGAGCAGTACTTC; cdr3_aa: CASSIGTVEQYF; d_call: TRBD1; j_call: TRBJ2-7; v_call: TRBV5-6; clone_size: .
cdr3_nt: TGCGCCAGCAGCCAAGGGGACACGAACACTGAAGCTTTCTTT; cdr3_aa: CASSQGDTNTEAFF; d_call: .; j_call: TRBJ1-1; v_call: TRBV4-1; clone_size: .
cdr3_nt: TGTGCCACCAGCCCCTTTTCAGGACAGAACACTGAAGCTTTCTTT; cdr3_aa: CATSPFSGQNTEAFF; d_call: .; j_call: TRBJ1-1; v_call: TRBV15; clone_size: .
cdr3_nt: TGTGCCAGCAGCTTAACTAGCGGGAGTGGGAATGAGCAGTTCTTC; cdr3_aa: CASSLTSGSGNEQFF; d_call: TRBD2; j_call: TRBJ2-1; v_call: TRBV7-2; clone_size: .
cdr3_nt: TGCGCCAGCAGCTTGGGGCAGGTTTCCTACAATGAGCAGTTCTTC; cdr3_aa: CASSLGQVSYNEQFF; d_call: .; j_call: TRBJ2-1; v_call: TRBV5-1; clone_size: .
cdr3_nt: TGTGCCAGCAGCGAGGGGGACAGCCCCATGAACACTGAAGCTTTCTTT; cdr3_aa: CASSEGDSPMNTEAFF; d_call: TRBD1; j_call: TRBJ1-1; v_call: TRBV9; clone_size: once
cdr3_nt: TGTGCCAGCACTGGACAGGGTGATGGCTACACCTTC; cdr3_aa: CASTGQGDGYTF; d_call: TRBD1; j_call: TRBJ1-2; v_call: TRBV7-9; clone_size: .
cdr3_nt: TGTGCCACCACAGGGGGGGGTGGTGAAAAACTGTTTTTT; cdr3_aa: CATTGGGGEKLFF; d_call: TRBD1; j_call: TRBJ1-4; v_call: TRBV6-5; clone_size: .
cdr3_nt: TGCGCCAGCAGCCCACAGGGGGCCTACAATGAGCAGTTCTTC; cdr3_aa: CASSPQGAYNEQFF; d_call: TRBD1; j_call: TRBJ2-1; v_call: TRBV4-3; clone_size: .
cdr3_nt: TGTGCCAGCAGCATTCGGACTAGCGGGAGGATAGGGGCCGGGGAGCTGTTTTTT; cdr3_aa: CASSIRTSGRIGAGELFF; d_call: TRBD2; j_call: TRBJ2-2; v_call: TRBV7-2; clone_size: .
cdr3_nt: TGTGCCAGCACAGTCCATGAGCAGTTCTTC; cdr3_aa: CASTVHEQFF; d_call: .; j_call: TRBJ2-1; v_call: TRBV2; clone_size: .
cdr3_nt: TGTGCCAGCAGCTTGGTGGGGGGGATAAACACTGAAGCTTTCTTT; cdr3_aa: CASSLVGGINTEAFF; d_call: .; j_call: TRBJ1-1; v_call: TRBV5-4; clone_size: .